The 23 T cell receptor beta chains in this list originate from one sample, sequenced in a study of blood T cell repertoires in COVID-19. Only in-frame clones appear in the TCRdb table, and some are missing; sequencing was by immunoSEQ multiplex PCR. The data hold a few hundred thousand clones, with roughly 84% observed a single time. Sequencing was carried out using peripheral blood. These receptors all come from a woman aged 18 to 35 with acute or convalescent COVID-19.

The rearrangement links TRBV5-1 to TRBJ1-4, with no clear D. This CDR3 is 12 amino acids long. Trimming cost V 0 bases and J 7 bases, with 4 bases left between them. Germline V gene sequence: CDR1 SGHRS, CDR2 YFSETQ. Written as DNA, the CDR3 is TGCGCCAGCAGCTTGGACGGTGAAAAACTGTTTTTT. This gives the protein CASSLDGEKLFF.

In DNA, the CDR3 is TGCAGCGTTGTGCAGCGGGAGCCAAGGGAGCAGTACTTC. This gives the protein CSVVQREPREQYF. The V gene is TRBV29-1, the J gene TRBJ2-7; 8 nucleotides line up with TRBD2. The V gene end was trimmed by 4 bases and the J gene end by 7 bases; junction bases not matched to a gene: 9. This CDR3 spans 13 amino acids. The V gene's germline CDR1 is SQVTM and CDR2 ANQGSEA.

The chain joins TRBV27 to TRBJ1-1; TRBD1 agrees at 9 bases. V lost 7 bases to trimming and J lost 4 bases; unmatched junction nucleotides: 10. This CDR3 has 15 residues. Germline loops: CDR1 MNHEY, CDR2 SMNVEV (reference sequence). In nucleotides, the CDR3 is TGTGCCAGCAAAATCACAGGGGGCGGGTCCACTGAAGCTTTCTTT. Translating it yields CASKITGGGSTEAFF.

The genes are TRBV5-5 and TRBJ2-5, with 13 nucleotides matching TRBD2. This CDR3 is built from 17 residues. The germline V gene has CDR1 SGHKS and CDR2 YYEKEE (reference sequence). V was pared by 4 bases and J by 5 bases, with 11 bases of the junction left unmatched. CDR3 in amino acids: CASSPTTGTSGEETQYF. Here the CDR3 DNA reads TGTGCCAGCAGCCCCACGACGGGGACTAGCGGGGAGGAGACCCAGTACTTC.

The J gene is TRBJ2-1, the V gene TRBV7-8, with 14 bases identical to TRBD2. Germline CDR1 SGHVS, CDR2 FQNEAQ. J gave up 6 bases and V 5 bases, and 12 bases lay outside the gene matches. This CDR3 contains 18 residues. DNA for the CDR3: TGTGCCAGCAGCCCAGGCGGAGGACTAGCGGGAGGCCCCAATGAGCAGTTCTTC. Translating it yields CASSPGGGLAGGPNEQFF. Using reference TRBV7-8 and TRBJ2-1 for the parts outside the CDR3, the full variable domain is GAGVSQSPRYKVAKRGQDVALRCDPISGHVSLFWYQQALGQGPEFLTYFQNEAQLDKSGLPSDRFFAERPEGSVSTLKIQRTQQEDSAVYLCASSPGGGLAGGPNEQFFGPGTRLTVL.

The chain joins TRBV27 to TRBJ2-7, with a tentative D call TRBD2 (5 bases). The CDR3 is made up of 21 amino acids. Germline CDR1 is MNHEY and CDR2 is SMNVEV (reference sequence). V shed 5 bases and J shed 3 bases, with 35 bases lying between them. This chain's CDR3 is CASSTPTIERRQTKRIYEQYF. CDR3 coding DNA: TGTGCCAGCAGTACACCGACCATAGAGCGGAGGCAAACAAAAAGGATCTACGAGCAGTACTTC.

The CDR3 sequence: CASEESGSSYNEQFF. The CDR3 nucleotides are TGCGCCAGCGAAGAGAGCGGGAGCTCCTACAATGAGCAGTTCTTC. The chain joins TRBV5-1 to TRBJ2-1; 8 nucleotides line up with TRBD2. The CDR3 has 15 amino acids. Germline CDR1 SGHRS, CDR2 YFSETQ. The junction had 6 bases not matched to a gene; V was cut back by 7 bases and J by 0 bases.

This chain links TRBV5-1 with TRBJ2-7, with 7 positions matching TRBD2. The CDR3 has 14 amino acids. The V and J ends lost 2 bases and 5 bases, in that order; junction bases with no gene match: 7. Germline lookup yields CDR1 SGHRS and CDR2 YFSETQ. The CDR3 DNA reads TGCGCCAGCAGCTTAAGGACTAGTATCGACGAGCAGTACTTC. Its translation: CASSLRTSIDEQYF.

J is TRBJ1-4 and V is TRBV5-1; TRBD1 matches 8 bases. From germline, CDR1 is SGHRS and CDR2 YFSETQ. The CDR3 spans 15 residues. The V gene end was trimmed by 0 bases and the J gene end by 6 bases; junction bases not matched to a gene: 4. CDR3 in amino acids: CASSLAGTGYEKLFF. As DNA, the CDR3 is TGCGCCAGCAGCTTGGCCGGGACAGGATATGAAAAACTGTTTTTT.

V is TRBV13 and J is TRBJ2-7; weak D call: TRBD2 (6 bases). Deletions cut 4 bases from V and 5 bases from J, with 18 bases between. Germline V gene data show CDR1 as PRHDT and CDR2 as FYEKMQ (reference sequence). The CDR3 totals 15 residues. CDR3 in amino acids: CASSSRTRGIDEQYF. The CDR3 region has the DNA TGTGCCAGCAGCTCTCGGACGCGGGGTATAGACGAGCAGTACTTC. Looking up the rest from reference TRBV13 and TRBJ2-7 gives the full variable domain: AAGVIQSPRHLIKEKRETATLKCYPIPRHDTVYWYQQGPGQDPQFLISFYEKMQSDKGSIPDRFSAQQFSDYHSELNMSSLELGDSALYFCASSSRTRGIDEQYFGPGTRLTVT.

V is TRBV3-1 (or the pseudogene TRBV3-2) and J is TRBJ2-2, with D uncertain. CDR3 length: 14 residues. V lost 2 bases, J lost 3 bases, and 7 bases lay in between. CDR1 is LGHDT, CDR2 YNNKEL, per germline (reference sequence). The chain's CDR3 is CASSQRGYTGELFF. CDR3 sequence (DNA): TGTGCCAGCAGCCAACGCGGTTACACCGGGGAGCTGTTTTTT.

As DNA, the CDR3 is TGTGCCAGCAGCGCGGATGAGCAGTTCTTC. As protein: CASSADEQFF. The chain uses TRBV6-2 or TRBV6-3 and TRBJ2-1; D gene ambiguous. The CDR3 spans 10 residues. Germline-derived CDR1 and CDR2 are MNHEY and SVGEGT. V gave up 6 bases and J gave up 8 bases, with 5 bases separating them.

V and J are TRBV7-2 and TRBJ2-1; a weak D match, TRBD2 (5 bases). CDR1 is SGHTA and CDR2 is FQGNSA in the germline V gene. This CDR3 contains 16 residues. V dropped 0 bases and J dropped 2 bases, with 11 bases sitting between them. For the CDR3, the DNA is TGTGCCAGCAGCTTAGCTTGGGAGTCCCCCTACAATGAGCAGTTCTTC. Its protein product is CASSLAWESPYNEQFF.

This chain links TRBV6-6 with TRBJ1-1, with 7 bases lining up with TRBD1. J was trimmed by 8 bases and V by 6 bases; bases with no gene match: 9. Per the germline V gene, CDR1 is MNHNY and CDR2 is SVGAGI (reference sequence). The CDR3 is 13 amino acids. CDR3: CASSLRQGVEAFF. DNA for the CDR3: TGTGCCAGCAGCCTACGACAGGGAGTCGAAGCTTTCTTT.

DNA of the CDR3: TGCGCCAGCAGCCAAGAGTCCTGGACAGTGCGGGAAAAACTGTTTTTT. Protein sequence: CASSQESWTVREKLFF. The chain carries TRBV4-3 and TRBJ1-4, with D possibly TRBD1 on 6 matching bases. The CDR3 is made up of 16 amino acids. Germline values: CDR1 LGHNA, CDR2 YSLEER. V dropped 0 bases and J dropped 8 bases, with 16 bases sitting between them.

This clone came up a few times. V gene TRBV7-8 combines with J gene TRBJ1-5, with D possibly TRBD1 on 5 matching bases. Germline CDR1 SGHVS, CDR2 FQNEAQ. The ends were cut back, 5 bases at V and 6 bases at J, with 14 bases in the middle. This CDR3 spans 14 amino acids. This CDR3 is CASSDIQGIQPQHF. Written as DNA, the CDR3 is TGTGCCAGCAGCGACATTCAGGGAATTCAGCCCCAGCATTTT.

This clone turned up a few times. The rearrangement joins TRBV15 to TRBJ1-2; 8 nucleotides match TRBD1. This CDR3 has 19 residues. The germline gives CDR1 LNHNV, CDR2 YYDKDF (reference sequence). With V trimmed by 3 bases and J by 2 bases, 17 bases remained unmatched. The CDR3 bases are TGTGCCACCAGCAGGCCCCCCGGGACAGGACCCCCCCAAAACTATGGCTACACCTTC. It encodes CATSRPPGTGPPQNYGYTF.

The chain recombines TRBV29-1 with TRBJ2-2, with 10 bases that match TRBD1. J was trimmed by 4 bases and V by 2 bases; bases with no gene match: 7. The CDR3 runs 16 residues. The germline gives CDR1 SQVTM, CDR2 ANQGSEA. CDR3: CSVEQGQGFGTGELFF. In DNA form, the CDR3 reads TGCAGCGTTGAACAGGGACAGGGGTTCGGCACCGGGGAGCTGTTTTTT.

CDR3: CASSYGTSRADTQYF. The CDR3 DNA sequence: TGTGCCAGCAGTTACGGGACTAGCCGGGCAGATACGCAGTATTTT. The chain combines TRBV6-5 with TRBJ2-3, with TRBD2 matching 9 bases. V lost 2 bases and J lost 4; bases outside the gene matches: 4. The CDR3 consists of 15 residues. From germline, CDR1 is MNHEY and CDR2 SVGAGI.

The CDR3 reads CASSPGTGEVYEQYF. DNA for the CDR3: TGTGCCAGCAGTCCTGGGACAGGGGAGGTGTACGAGCAGTACTTC. The V gene is TRBV6-5, the J gene TRBJ2-7, with TRBD1 matching over 10 bases. After removal of 5 bases from V and 4 bases from J, the junction contained 8 bases not matched to a gene. In germline, CDR1 is MNHEY, CDR2 SVGAGI. The CDR3 consists of 15 residues.

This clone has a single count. The CDR3 nucleotides are TGTGCCAGCAGCTTAAGTTTGGTGGCAGAAGCTTTCTTT. Its protein is CASSLSLVAEAFF. The chain is built from TRBV7-8 and TRBJ1-1; unclear D gene. Trimming shortened V by 2 bases and J by 8 bases, and 12 bases separated the two germline ends. The CDR3 runs to 13 residues. Germline-derived CDR1 and CDR2 are SGHVS and FQNEAQ.

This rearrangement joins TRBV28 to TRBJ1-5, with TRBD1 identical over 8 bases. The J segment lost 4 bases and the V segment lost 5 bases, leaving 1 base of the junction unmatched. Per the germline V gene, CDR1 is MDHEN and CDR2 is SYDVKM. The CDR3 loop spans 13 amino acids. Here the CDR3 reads CASSHRGNQPQHF. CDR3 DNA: TGTGCCAGCAGTCACAGGGGGAATCAGCCCCAGCATTTT.

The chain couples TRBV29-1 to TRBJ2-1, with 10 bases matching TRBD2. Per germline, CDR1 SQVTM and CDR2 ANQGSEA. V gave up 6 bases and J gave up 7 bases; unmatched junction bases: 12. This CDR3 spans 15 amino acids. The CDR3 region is CSVELLAGVWNEQFF. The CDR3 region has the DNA TGCAGCGTGGAGCTTCTAGCGGGAGTTTGGAATGAGCAGTTCTTC.